One sample yielded the 30 T cell receptor beta chains listed below, sequenced in a study of cytomegalovirus exposure and HLA in healthy donors. Amplification used 60 Vbeta primers and 13 Jbeta primers. The data were produced by immunoSEQ multiplex PCR, yet TCRdb's version contains in-frame clones alone and is incomplete. In the table there are about 200,000 clones, around 73% of which are singletons. Material for sequencing was PBMCs. All receptors come from a woman aged 25 to 39 in good health and CMV-seronegative.

This rearrangement joins TRBV18 to TRBJ2-1; D might be TRBD2 (6 bases). The V gene's germline CDR1 is KGHSH and CDR2 LQKENI. This CDR3 contains 17 residues. V was trimmed by 3 bases and J by 10 bases, leaving 25 bases between them. The CDR3 DNA reads as TGTGCCAGCTCACCGGTGGGGGAGGAAATCCTGCTAAGGGAGCAGTTCTTC. It specifies CASSPVGEEILLREQFF.

V is TRBV27 and J is TRBJ2-5; the match to TRBD2 covers 11 bases. Germline V gene data show CDR1 as MNHEY and CDR2 as SMNVEV (reference sequence). The CDR3 loop spans 17 amino acids. With 5 bases clipped from V and 4 bases from J, the junction kept 12 bases outside the gene matches. In DNA form, the CDR3 reads TGTGCCAGCAGTGGAAGCATTAGCGGGAGGGCCCGAGAGACCCAGTACTTC. Translated, it gives CASSGSISGRARETQYF.

The chain is built from TRBV14 and TRBJ2-5, with TRBD2 matching 11 bases. From germline, CDR1 is SGHDN and CDR2 FVKESK. The trim removed 4 bases at V and 10 bases at J, leaving 20 bases unmatched. This CDR3 region has 18 residues. CDR3: CASSRSLTSGSPRRDQYF. Here the CDR3 DNA reads TGTGCCAGCAGCCGATCCCTTACTAGCGGGAGTCCTCGTAGGGACCAGTACTTC.

The V and J genes are TRBV23-1 and TRBJ2-7; TRBD1 is a possible D gene (6 bases). TRBV23-1 is known as an ORF, though its function is uncertain. Deletions cut 1 base from V and 0 bases from J, with 13 bases between. The CDR3 runs 16 residues. CDR3 loop: CASSQWGPGTSYEQYF. The CDR3 DNA sequence: TGCGCCAGCAGTCAATGGGGGCCAGGGACCTCCTACGAGCAGTACTTC.

The chain employs TRBV28 and TRBJ2-1; 8 positions agree with TRBD2. The V gene's germline CDR1 is MDHEN and CDR2 SYDVKM. The CDR3 totals 15 residues. V shed 2 bases and J 0 bases; nucleotides not matched to a gene: 0. As DNA, the CDR3 is TGTGCCAGCAGTTTAAGCGGGAGCTCCTACAATGAGCAGTTCTTC. Translation gives CASSLSGSSYNEQFF. Filled out from reference TRBV28 and TRBJ2-1, the complete variable domain reads DVKVTQSSRYLVKRTGEKVFLECVQDMDHENMFWYRQDPGLGLRLIYFSYDVKMKEKGDIPEGYSVSREKKERFSLILESASTNQTSMYLCASSLSGSSYNEQFFGPGTRLTVL.

Concerning this clone: The junction departs from the called germline gene at one end, perhaps through a read error. This chain connects TRBV7-9 to TRBJ2-4, with TRBD1 matching over 8 bases. There are 17 residues in the CDR3. Germline-derived CDR1 and CDR2 are SEHNR and FQNEAQ (reference sequence). CDR3 coding DNA: TGTTCCAGCAGCTTAGGAGACAGGGGCCTAGCCAAAAACATTCAGTACTTC. Translated: CSSSLGDRGLAKNIQYF.

This clone has a handful of counts. The gene calls are TRBV27 and TRBJ1-1, with TRBD1 as a possible D gene (6 bases). The CDR3 has 14 amino acids. Looked up from germline, CDR1 is MNHEY and CDR2 is SMNVEV (reference sequence). Trimming pared 5 bases from V and 0 bases from J, leaving 10 bases between. The DNA of the CDR3 is TGTGCCAGCAGTATCGGGACACTGAACACTGAAGCTTTCTTT. This encodes CASSIGTLNTEAFF.

A word on this clone: The germline gene is not matched at one end of the junction; a read error may be the cause. The chain has TRBV7-9 and TRBJ2-7; D is ambiguous. This CDR3 spans 14 amino acids. Germline CDR1 and CDR2: SEHNR and FQNEAQ (reference sequence). The CDR3 bases are TGTTCCAGCAGCTTAGTGGGCTCCTCCTACGAGCAGTACTTC. This codes for CSSSLVGSSYEQYF.

The genes are TRBV19 and TRBJ1-2; D gene ambiguous. Trimming took off 5 bases at V and 5 bases at J, with 18 bases between the two ends. CDR3 length: 15 amino acids. Germline CDR1 LNHDA, CDR2 SQIVND (reference sequence). CDR3 bases: TGTGCCAGTAGTTTCCAGGCAACAGCCAGTTATGGCTACACCTTC. Its protein product is CASSFQATASYGYTF.

This rearrangement joins TRBV5-1 to TRBJ2-3; D remains ambiguous. Trimming took off 6 bases at V and 3 bases at J, with 20 bases between the two ends. Germline loops: CDR1 SGHRS, CDR2 YFSETQ. CDR3 length: 16 amino acids. CDR3 nucleotide sequence: TGCGCCAGCACTATGGCCGTGGAGCGCGTGACAGATACGCAGTATTTT. It is translated as CASTMAVERVTDTQYF.

This chain uses TRBV18 with TRBJ2-5; 7 bases fit TRBD1. V gave up 5 bases and J gave up 5 bases; unmatched junction bases: 5. Germline CDR1 is KGHSH and CDR2 is LQKENI. The CDR3 has 13 amino acids. CDR3 DNA sequence: TGTGCCAGCTCAACACAGGGGTTGGAGACCCAGTACTTC. Translating gives CASSTQGLETQYF.

This rearrangement joins TRBV5-1 to TRBJ1-3; D call uncertain. V lost 4 bases, J lost 3 bases, and 8 bases lay in between. The CDR3 sequence is 13 residues long. Germline loops: CDR1 SGHRS, CDR2 YFSETQ. CDR3 sequence (DNA): TGCGCCAGCAGCCCAGACAATGGAAACACCATATATTTT. Translating gives CASSPDNGNTIYF.

The rearrangement uses TRBV4-1 and TRBJ2-7; TRBD1 is a possible D gene (5 bases). Between the trimmed V and J ends, which lost 4 bases and 7 bases, there was a span of 17 bases. The CDR3 contains 14 residues. Per the germline V gene, CDR1 is MGHRA and CDR2 is YSYEKL. The CDR3 nucleotides read TGCGCCAGCAGCCTTAGAAATACAGGCGGTGAGCAGTACTTC. Translated, it gives CASSLRNTGGEQYF.

V usage is TRBV7-6 and J usage is TRBJ1-4; D not resolved. The ends were cut back, 5 bases at V and 4 bases at J, with 14 bases in the middle. Germline values: CDR1 SGHVS, CDR2 FNYEAQ. This CDR3 comprises 15 residues. The CDR3 spells CASSRWTGNNEKLFF. The CDR3 region has the DNA TGTGCCAGCAGCCGTTGGACGGGGAATAATGAAAAACTGTTTTTT.

This clone was seen a handful of times. This chain uses TRBV6-6 with TRBJ2-7; D remains ambiguous. The CDR3 consists of 14 residues. Germline loops: CDR1 MNHNY, CDR2 SVGAGI (reference sequence). Trimming removed 8 bases from V and 0 bases from J, with 14 bases in between. CDR3 coding DNA: TGTGCCAGCCACAGTCCCTCCAGCTCCTACGAGCAGTACTTC. This encodes CASHSPSSSYEQYF.

V is TRBV6-1 and J is TRBJ1-2, with D uncertain. Trimming took 5 bases from V and 4 from J, leaving 14 bases between them. Per the germline V gene, CDR1 is MNHNS and CDR2 is SASEGT. The CDR3 consists of 14 residues. The CDR3 here is CASSLLSGGYGYTF. The CDR3 DNA sequence: TGTGCCAGCAGTCTGTTGTCCGGAGGCTATGGCTACACCTTC.

The rearrangement links TRBV7-2 to TRBJ2-5; D is possibly TRBD2 (6 bases). CDR3 length equals 14 residues. CDR1 is SGHTA and CDR2 is FQGNSA in the germline V gene. Trimming took 7 bases from V and 1 from J, leaving 13 bases between them. In nucleotides, the CDR3 is TGTGCCAGCAACACCCCCGGGGGCCAAGAGACCCAGTACTTC. It translates to CASNTPGGQETQYF.

The count of this clone is one. This rearrangement joins TRBV19 to TRBJ1-2, with 8 bases that match TRBD1. With 5 bases clipped from V and 5 bases from J, the junction kept 1 base outside the gene matches. Germline-derived CDR1 and CDR2 are LNHDA and SQIVND (reference sequence). CDR3 length: 12 residues. CDR3 nucleotides: TGTGCCAGTAGTCGACAGGGGTATGGCTACACCTTC. It translates to CASSRQGYGYTF.

The chain combines TRBV5-1 with TRBJ1-1; D gene unclear. The ends were cut back, 0 bases at V and 1 base at J, with 10 bases in the middle. Germline lookup yields CDR1 SGHRS and CDR2 YFSETQ. This CDR3 comprises 15 residues. The CDR3 DNA follows: TGCGCCAGCAGCTTGGTCGGGGTCGCGAACACTGAAGCTTTCTTT. This sequence encodes CASSLVGVANTEAFF.

The rearrangement links TRBV18 to TRBJ2-1; no clear D gene. The CDR3 runs to 14 residues. The V end lost 2 bases, the J end lost 4 bases, and 9 bases lay between the germline ends. Germline lookup yields CDR1 KGHSH and CDR2 LQKENI. CDR3 in amino acids: CASSPITPYNEQFF. The CDR3 coding sequence is TGTGCCAGCTCACCAATTACACCGTACAATGAGCAGTTCTTC.

J is TRBJ1-4 and V is TRBV19; 11 positions agree with TRBD1. After removal of 6 bases from V and 0 bases from J, the junction contained 3 bases not matched to a gene. Per germline, CDR1 LNHDA and CDR2 SQIVND (reference sequence). CDR3 size: 16 residues. CDR3 sequence (DNA): TGTGCCAGTAGGGACAGGGGGCGCGCAACTAATGAAAAACTGTTTTTT. It specifies CASRDRGRATNEKLFF.

This chain joins TRBV19 and TRBJ2-2, with a tentative D call TRBD2 (6 bases). Germline CDR1 is LNHDA and CDR2 is SQIVND (reference sequence). This CDR3 is 15 amino acids long. V dropped 3 bases and J dropped 7 bases, with 15 bases sitting between them. CDR3 bases: TGTGCCAGTAGTATCATGGGTCCCGGGAGCGGGGAGCTGTTTTTT. Its translation is CASSIMGPGSGELFF.

V gene TRBV30 combines with J gene TRBJ2-7; TRBD2 matches at 7 bases. The CDR3 loop spans 14 amino acids. In germline, CDR1 is GTSNPN, CDR2 SVGIG (reference sequence). J lost 2 bases, V lost 2 bases, and 6 bases had no gene match. The CDR3 DNA reads as TGTGCCTGGAGTCATGGGCGGGAGACCTACGAGCAGTACTTC. This gives the protein CAWSHGRETYEQYF.

The rearrangement joins TRBV6-5 to TRBJ1-4; D gene uncertain. The germline V gene encodes CDR1 MNHEY and CDR2 SVGAGI. The CDR3 sequence is 13 residues long. V was clipped by 5 bases and J by 2 bases, with 6 bases between them. In DNA, the CDR3 is TGTGCCAGCAGTGACATGACTAATGAAAAACTGTTTTTT. Amino acid sequence: CASSDMTNEKLFF.

The chain couples TRBV5-5 to TRBJ1-2, with D perhaps TRBD1 (6 bases). This CDR3 contains 18 residues. Germline values: CDR1 SGHKS, CDR2 YYEKEE (reference sequence). V was clipped by 2 bases and J by 4 bases, with 24 bases between them. DNA of the CDR3: TGTGCCAGCAGCTTTGGTTGGCCCGGGGGGGCACAGGGCTATGGCTACACCTTC. This gives the protein CASSFGWPGGAQGYGYTF.

The chain recombines TRBV10-3 with TRBJ1-4; D possibly corresponds to TRBD1 (5 bases). In germline, CDR1 is ENHRY, CDR2 SYGVKD. The CDR3 spans 16 residues. V was trimmed by 3 bases and J by 5 bases, leaving 16 bases between them. CDR3 coding DNA: TGTGCCATCAGTGACATTCTGAAGGGGAACAATGAAAAACTGTTTTTT. Amino acid sequence: CAISDILKGNNEKLFF.

The V call is TRBV7-6, the J call TRBJ2-3, with a tentative D call TRBD1 (6 bases). The ends were cut back, 5 bases at V and 1 base at J, with 10 bases in the middle. This CDR3 region has 14 residues. Germline CDR1 reads SGHVS; CDR2 reads FNYEAQ. CDR3 bases: TGTGCCAGCAGCCCCAACAGGGGCACAGATACGCAGTATTTT. Translating gives CASSPNRGTDTQYF. The variable domain in full, completed from reference TRBV7-6 and TRBJ2-3, reads GAGVSQSPRYKVTKRGQDVALRCDPISGHVSLYWYRQALGQGPEFLTYFNYEAQQDKSGLPNDRFSAERPEGSISTLTIQRTEQRDSAMYRCASSPNRGTDTQYFGPGTRLTVL.

This chain connects TRBV28 to TRBJ1-1; D gene uncertain. The CDR3 length is 14 residues. Trimming cost V 3 bases and J 1 base, with 9 bases left between them. CDR1 and CDR2 from the germline V gene are MDHEN and SYDVKM. This CDR3 reads CASSFDRGNTEAFF. CDR3 nucleotide sequence: TGTGCCAGCAGTTTCGACCGGGGGAACACTGAAGCTTTCTTT. Full variable domain (remainder filled in from reference TRBV28 and TRBJ1-1): DVKVTQSSRYLVKRTGEKVFLECVQDMDHENMFWYRQDPGLGLRLIYFSYDVKMKEKGDIPEGYSVSREKKERFSLILESASTNQTSMYLCASSFDRGNTEAFFGQGTRLTVV.

With respect to this clone: An end of the junction does not agree with germline; a read error may underlie this. This chain joins TRBV5-1 and TRBJ1-2; possible D gene TRBD1, 5 bases. The CDR3 has 15 residues. CDR1 is SGHRS, CDR2 YFSETQ, per germline. The CDR3 loop is CASSLAGGVNYGYTF. The CDR3 nucleotides are TGTGCCAGCAGCTTGGCCGGGGGGGTTAACTATGGCTACACCTTC.

This clone was counted between two and nine times. The same CDR3 is also encoded by other DNA sequences in this sample. This chain uses TRBV5-5 with TRBJ2-7, with D hard to call. This CDR3 comprises 11 residues. Deletions cut 4 bases from V and 4 bases from J, with 6 bases between. The germline gives CDR1 SGHKS, CDR2 YYEKEE (reference sequence). CDR3 sequence: CASSPGYEQYF. CDR3 DNA: TGTGCCAGCAGCCCGGGTTACGAGCAGTACTTC.